The clone carrying this T cell receptor beta chain was detected a few times. Its antigen remains unidentified. TCRdb fed the reads into MiXCR, producing one record per CDR3 protein. The table includes a few hundred thousand distinct CDR3 sequences, over 35% detected once. The data belong to a study of T cell repertoires in cytomegalovirus infection. Study as a whole: CMV epitopes used comprised recently identified HLA-C-restricted ones and well-studied HLA-B-restricted ones. Matching HLA type, along with CMV infection, was indicated by public TCR beta signatures.

Study-wide results and caveats: Cumulative public TCR beta family frequency identified carriers of CMV plus the relevant HLA. HLA-C-restricted CMV clonotypes gave the most frequent clonotype in two of eight donors.

This receptor was identified in a human donor in good health (CMV status not recorded). Some clones in this sample may be carry-over from other donors' samples. The sequenced sample was cultured PBMCs, obtained from culture after CMV antigen stimulation.

In DNA, the CDR3 is TGTGCCAGCAGTAGATTGACTAGCGGGGGGGCAGATACGCAGTATTTT. Encoded protein: CASSRLTSGGADTQYF. This chain links TRBV28 with TRBJ2-3; TRBD2 matches at 14 bases. This CDR3 has 16 residues. Trimming removed 5 bases from V and 4 bases from J; junction bases left unmatched: 5. CDR1 and CDR2 (germline): MDHEN, SYDVKM.